The 10 T cell receptor beta chains below were found in one sample sequenced in a study of shared clonotypes between healthy human individuals. Generated by immunoSEQ multiplex PCR, the TCRdb table keeps only in-frame clones and is missing some. The sample shows some 2,000,000 clones, 90% to 96% of them seen only once. Sequencing was performed on naive CD4+ T cells sorted from blood. Subset indicated: CD45RA+ positively selected. Receptors originate from a man aged 18 to 29 in good health.

This chain links TRBV5-6 with TRBJ2-2, with D perhaps TRBD1 (5 bases). The V and J ends lost 2 bases and 0 bases respectively, with 11 bases between them. This CDR3 is 16 amino acids long. Germline lookup yields CDR1 SGHDT and CDR2 YYEEEE. CDR3 sequence reads: CASSFNPGTNTGELFF. The CDR3 DNA reads TGTGCCAGCAGCTTTAATCCAGGGACGAACACCGGGGAGCTGTTTTTT.

The rearrangement uses TRBV18 and TRBJ2-7, with TRBD2 identical over 7 bases. Germline-derived CDR1 and CDR2 are KGHSH and LQKENI. The CDR3 is made up of 14 amino acids. V was clipped by 2 bases and J by 7 bases; unmatched bases: 8. The chain's CDR3 is CASSPRRETGEQYF. The CDR3, as DNA: TGTGCCAGCTCACCAAGGCGGGAGACGGGTGAGCAGTACTTC.

The chain couples TRBV7-2 to TRBJ2-5; D call uncertain. CDR3 length: 14 residues. V was shortened by 1 base and J by 7 bases, with 13 bases between the two germline ends. Looked up from germline, CDR1 is SGHTA and CDR2 is FQGNSA. CDR3 loop: CASSLGRGPGTQYF. The CDR3 nucleotides read TGTGCCAGCAGCTTAGGGCGTGGCCCCGGGACCCAGTACTTC.

The rearrangement uses TRBV9 and TRBJ1-2, with D maybe TRBD1 (6 bases). Trimming took 0 bases from V and 4 from J, leaving 16 bases between them. CDR1 and CDR2 from the germline V gene are SGDLS and YYNGEE. The CDR3 extends over 16 amino acids. The CDR3 sequence is CASSVEVVNRAYGYTF. In DNA form, the CDR3 reads TGTGCCAGCAGCGTAGAAGTAGTTAACAGGGCCTATGGCTACACCTTC. Together with reference TRBV9 and TRBJ1-2, the CDR3 gives the full variable domain: DSGVTQTPKHLITATGQRVTLRCSPRSGDLSVYWYQQSLDQGLQFLIQYYNGEERAKGNILERFSAQQFPDLHSELNLSSLELGDSALYFCASSVEVVNRAYGYTFGSGTRLTVV.

This chain links TRBV27 with TRBJ1-5; a weak D match, TRBD1 (5 bases). The CDR3 contains 13 residues. The germline CDR1 and CDR2 sequences are MNHEY and SMNVEV (reference sequence). The germline V and J ends were trimmed by 11 bases and 3 bases, with 14 bases remaining between them. The CDR3 coding sequence is TGTGCCGCAGGGATGGGATTCAATCAGCCCCAGCATTTT. This codes for CAAGMGFNQPQHF.

The rearrangement links TRBV6-6 to TRBJ1-1; no firm D call. Germline values: CDR1 MNHNY, CDR2 SVGAGI (reference sequence). The CDR3 covers 15 residues. V was clipped by 0 bases and J by 4 bases, with 12 bases between them. Written as DNA, the CDR3 is TGTGCCAGCAGTTACTCGACGGATCTTACCACTGAAGCTTTCTTT. Its translation: CASSYSTDLTTEAFF.

This rearrangement joins TRBV29-1 to TRBJ2-7; TRBD2 aligns across 8 bases. Germline V gene sequence: CDR1 SQVTM, CDR2 ANQGSEA. CDR3 length: 14 residues. V was clipped by 7 bases and J by 3 bases; unmatched bases: 11. CDR3 residues: CSASGGDYLYEQYF. CDR3 coding DNA: TGCAGCGCCTCGGGAGGGGACTATCTCTACGAGCAGTACTTC.

The chain has TRBV7-2 and TRBJ2-7, with unresolved D. Trimming pared 2 bases from V and 4 bases from J, leaving 27 bases between. Looked up from germline, CDR1 is SGHTA and CDR2 is FQGNSA. The CDR3 is 19 amino acids. The CDR3 is CASSLSGQAWTANKYEQYF. In DNA, the CDR3 is TGTGCCAGCAGCTTATCCGGTCAGGCCTGGACGGCGAATAAGTACGAGCAGTACTTC.

This sequence joins TRBV10-3 and TRBJ1-5; D might be TRBD1 (5 bases). The CDR3 has 13 amino acids. V lost 4 bases and J lost 5, with 9 bases in between. From germline, CDR1 is ENHRY and CDR2 SYGVKD. CDR3 loop: CAISVVGDQPQHF. The CDR3 region has the DNA TGTGCCATCAGTGTGGTGGGGGATCAGCCCCAGCATTTT.

The DNA of the CDR3 is TGTGCCAGCAGTCGTCAGGTGAATCAGCCCCAGCATTTT. This sequence encodes CASSRQVNQPQHF. The chain combines TRBV6-6 with TRBJ1-5, with no clear D. V dropped 5 bases and J dropped 4 bases, with 9 bases sitting between them. The CDR3 sequence is 13 residues long. From germline, CDR1 is MNHNY and CDR2 SVGAGI (reference sequence).